Detailed here is one T cell receptor beta chain. As originally analysed: The assay estimated nucleated cells by amplifying reference gene primers. Clones were sequenced by immunoSEQ multiplex PCR, and TCRdb holds only the in-frame ones, with some missing. Clone size and the V and J calls come from that table; the DNA yielded D and trimming. This sample has around 97,000 clones, with 70% to 85% found just once. This entry comes from a study of blood T cell repertoires in COVID-19. Study as a whole: Acute-phase and convalescent COVID-19 samples originated in the United States, Italy and Spain. PBMCs, B-cell-depleted T cells, or T cells provided the cDNA or gDNA that made up the material.

Germline V gives CDR1 MNHEY, CDR2 SVGAGI. The CDR3 runs 15 residues. V shed 8 bases and J shed 0 bases, with 14 bases lying between them. The sequenced sample consisted of peripheral blood. V is TRBV6-5 and J is TRBJ2-1; D is ambiguous. This TCR derives from a man between 65 and 79 years old with acute or convalescent COVID-19. The CDR3 DNA sequence: TGTGCCAGCTCCCCCATGTCGAGCTCCTACAATGAGCAGTTCTTC. Its protein is CASSPMSSSYNEQFF.